This T cell receptor beta chain was recovered during a study of blood T cell repertoires in COVID-19. Here immunoSEQ multiplex PCR was the method, and the copy in TCRdb shows in-frame clones only, minus some. The sample holds some 390,000 clones, 89% seen once. V lost 2 bases and J lost 9, with 14 bases in between. CDR1 is LGHDT and CDR2 is YNNKEL in the germline V gene (reference sequence). This CDR3 has 13 amino acids. This clone was detected only once. The chain couples TRBV3-1 (or the pseudogene TRBV3-2) to TRBJ2-7, with D tentatively TRBD1 (6 bases). Sequenced sample: PBMCs or T cells enriched from blood (not recorded which). This TCR came from a woman between 25 and 40 years old who had recovered from COVID-19. The CDR3 DNA reads as TGTGCCAGCAGCCAATCCCAGGGGTTTGCGCAGTACTTC. It translates to CASSQSQGFAQYF.